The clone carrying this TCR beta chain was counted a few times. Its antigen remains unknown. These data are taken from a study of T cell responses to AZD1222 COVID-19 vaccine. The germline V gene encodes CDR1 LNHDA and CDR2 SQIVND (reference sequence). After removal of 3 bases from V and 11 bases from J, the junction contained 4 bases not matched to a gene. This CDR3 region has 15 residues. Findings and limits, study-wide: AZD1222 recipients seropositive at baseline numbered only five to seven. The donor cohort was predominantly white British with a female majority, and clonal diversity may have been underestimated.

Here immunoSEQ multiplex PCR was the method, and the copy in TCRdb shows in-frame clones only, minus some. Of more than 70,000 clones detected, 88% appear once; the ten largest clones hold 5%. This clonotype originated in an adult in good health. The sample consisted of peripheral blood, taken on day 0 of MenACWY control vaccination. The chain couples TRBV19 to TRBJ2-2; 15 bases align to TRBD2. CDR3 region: CASSIGTSGGYELFF. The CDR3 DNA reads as TGTGCCAGTAGTATTGGGACTAGCGGGGGGTACGAGCTGTTTTTT.